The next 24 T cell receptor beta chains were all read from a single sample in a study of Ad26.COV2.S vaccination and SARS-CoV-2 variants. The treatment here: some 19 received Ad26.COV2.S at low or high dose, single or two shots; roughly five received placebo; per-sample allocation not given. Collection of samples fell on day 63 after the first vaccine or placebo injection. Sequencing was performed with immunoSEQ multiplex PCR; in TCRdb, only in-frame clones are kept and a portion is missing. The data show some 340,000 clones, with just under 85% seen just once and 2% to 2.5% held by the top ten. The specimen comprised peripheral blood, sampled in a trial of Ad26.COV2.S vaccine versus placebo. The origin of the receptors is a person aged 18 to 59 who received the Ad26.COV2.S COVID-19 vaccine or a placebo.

CDR3 in DNA: TGCAGCGTTATACAGAACTATGGCTACACCTTC. Protein sequence: CSVIQNYGYTF. The rearrangement uses TRBV29-1 and TRBJ1-2; D not certain. The V gene lost 5 bases and the J gene lost 2 bases, with 6 bases spanning the gap. CDR1 is SQVTM, CDR2 ANQGSEA, per germline. This CDR3 contains 11 residues.

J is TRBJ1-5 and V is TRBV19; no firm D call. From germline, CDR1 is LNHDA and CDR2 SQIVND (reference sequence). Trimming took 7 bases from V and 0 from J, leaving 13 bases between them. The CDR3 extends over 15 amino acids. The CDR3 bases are TGTGCCAGTACTCCCTGGATGGATAGCAATCAGCCCCAGCATTTT. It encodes CASTPWMDSNQPQHF.

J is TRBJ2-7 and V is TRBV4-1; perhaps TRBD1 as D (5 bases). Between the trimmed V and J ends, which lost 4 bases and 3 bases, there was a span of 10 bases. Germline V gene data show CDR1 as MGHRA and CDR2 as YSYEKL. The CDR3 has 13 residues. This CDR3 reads CASSRQGGYEQYF. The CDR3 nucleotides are TGCGCCAGCAGCCGCCAGGGCGGCTACGAGCAGTACTTC.

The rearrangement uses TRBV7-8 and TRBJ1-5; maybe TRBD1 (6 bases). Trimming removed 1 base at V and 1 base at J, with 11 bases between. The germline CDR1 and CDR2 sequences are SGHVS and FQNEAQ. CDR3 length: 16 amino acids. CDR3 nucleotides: TGTGCCAGCAGCTTAGATAACAGGGAAAGCAATCAGCCCCAGCATTTT. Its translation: CASSLDNRESNQPQHF.

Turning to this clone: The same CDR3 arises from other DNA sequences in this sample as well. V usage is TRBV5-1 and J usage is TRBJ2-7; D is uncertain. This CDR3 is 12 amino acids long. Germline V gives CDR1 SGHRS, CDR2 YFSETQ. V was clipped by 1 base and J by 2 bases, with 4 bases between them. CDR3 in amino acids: CASSLTAYEQYF. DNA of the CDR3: TGCGCCAGCAGCTTGACAGCCTACGAGCAGTACTTC.

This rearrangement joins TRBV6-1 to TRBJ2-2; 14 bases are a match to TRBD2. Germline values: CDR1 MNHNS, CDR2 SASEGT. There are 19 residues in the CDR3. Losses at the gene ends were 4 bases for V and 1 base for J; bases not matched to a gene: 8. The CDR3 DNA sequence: TGTGCCAGCAGTGGACTCCAAGGGACTAGCGGGGGGAACACCGGGGAGCTGTTTTTT. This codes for CASSGLQGTSGGNTGELFF.

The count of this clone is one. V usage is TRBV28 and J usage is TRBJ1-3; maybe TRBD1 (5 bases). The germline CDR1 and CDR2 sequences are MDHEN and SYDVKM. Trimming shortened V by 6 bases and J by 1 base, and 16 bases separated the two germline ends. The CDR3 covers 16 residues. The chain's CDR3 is CASSPIRGASGNTIYF. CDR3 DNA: TGTGCCAGCAGCCCTATTCGGGGCGCATCTGGAAACACCATATATTTT.

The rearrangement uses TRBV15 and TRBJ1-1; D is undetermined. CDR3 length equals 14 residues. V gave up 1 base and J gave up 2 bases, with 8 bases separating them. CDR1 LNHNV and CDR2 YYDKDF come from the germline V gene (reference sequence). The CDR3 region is CATSRAGDNTEAFF. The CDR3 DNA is TGTGCCACCAGCAGAGCAGGAGACAACACTGAAGCTTTCTTT.

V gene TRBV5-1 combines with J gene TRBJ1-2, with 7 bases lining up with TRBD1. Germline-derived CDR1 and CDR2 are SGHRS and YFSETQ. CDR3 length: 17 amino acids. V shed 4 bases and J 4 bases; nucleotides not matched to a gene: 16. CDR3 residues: CASSAGGQGVFTYGYTF. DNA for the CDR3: TGCGCCAGCAGCGCCGGAGGGCAGGGGGTGTTTACCTATGGCTACACCTTC.

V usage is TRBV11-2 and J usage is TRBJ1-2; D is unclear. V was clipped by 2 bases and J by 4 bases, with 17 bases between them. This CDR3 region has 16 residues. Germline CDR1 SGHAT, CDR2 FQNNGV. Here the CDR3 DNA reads TGTGCCAGCAGCTTAACAACTGCACCACCCGCCTATGGCTACACCTTC. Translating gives CASSLTTAPPAYGYTF.

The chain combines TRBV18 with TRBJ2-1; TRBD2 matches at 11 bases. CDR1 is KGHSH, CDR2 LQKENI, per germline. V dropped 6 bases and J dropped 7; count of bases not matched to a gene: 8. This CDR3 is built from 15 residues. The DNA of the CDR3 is TGTGCCAGCTCCCAAACTAGCGGGGGTGGAAATGAGCAGTTCTTC. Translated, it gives CASSQTSGGGNEQFF.

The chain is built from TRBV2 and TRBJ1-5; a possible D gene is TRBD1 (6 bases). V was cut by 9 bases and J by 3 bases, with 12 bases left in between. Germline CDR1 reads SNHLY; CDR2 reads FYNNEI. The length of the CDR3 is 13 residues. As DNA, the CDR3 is TGTGCCAGTTCACAGGGACTCAATCAGCCCCAGCATTTT. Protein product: CASSQGLNQPQHF.

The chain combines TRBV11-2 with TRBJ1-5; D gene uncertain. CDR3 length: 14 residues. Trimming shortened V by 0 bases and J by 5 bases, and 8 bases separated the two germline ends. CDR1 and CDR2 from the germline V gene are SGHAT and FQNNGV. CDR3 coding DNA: TGTGCCAGCAGCTTAGAGGGAGGGCATCAGCCCCAGCATTTT. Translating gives CASSLEGGHQPQHF.

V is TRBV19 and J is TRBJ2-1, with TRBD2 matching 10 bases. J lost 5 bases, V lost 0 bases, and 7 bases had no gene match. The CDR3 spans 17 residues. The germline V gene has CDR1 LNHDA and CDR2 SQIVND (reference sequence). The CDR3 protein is CASSIDPLAGINNEQFF. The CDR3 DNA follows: TGTGCCAGTAGTATAGATCCACTAGCGGGGATAAACAATGAGCAGTTCTTC.

The CDR3 bases are TGTGCCAGTAGGTCGGGCGGGAACACCGGGGAGCTGTTTTTT. Translating gives CASRSGGNTGELFF. The chain uses TRBV19 and TRBJ2-2; no firm D call. Germline loops: CDR1 LNHDA, CDR2 SQIVND (reference sequence). Trimming cost V 6 bases and J 1 base, with 9 bases left between them. This CDR3 region has 14 residues.

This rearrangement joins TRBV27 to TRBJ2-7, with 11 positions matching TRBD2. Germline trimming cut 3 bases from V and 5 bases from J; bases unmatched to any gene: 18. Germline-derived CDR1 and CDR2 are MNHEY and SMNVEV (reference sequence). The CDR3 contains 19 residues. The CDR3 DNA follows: TGTGCCAGCAGTTTCCGGTTCTCCGGGGCTAGCGGGGGGCAGGACGAGCAGTACTTC. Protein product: CASSFRFSGASGGQDEQYF.

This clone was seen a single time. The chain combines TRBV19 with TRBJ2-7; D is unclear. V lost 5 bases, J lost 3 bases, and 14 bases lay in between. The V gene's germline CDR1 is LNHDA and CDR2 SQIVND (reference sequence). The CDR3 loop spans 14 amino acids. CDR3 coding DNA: TGTGCCAGTAGTCCCGATCGGGTTGGCTACGAGCAGTACTTC. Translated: CASSPDRVGYEQYF.

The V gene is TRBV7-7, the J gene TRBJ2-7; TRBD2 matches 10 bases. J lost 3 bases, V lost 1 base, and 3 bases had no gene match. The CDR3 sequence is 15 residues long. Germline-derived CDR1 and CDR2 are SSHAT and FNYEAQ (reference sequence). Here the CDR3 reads CASSLGTSGDYEQYF. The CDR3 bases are TGTGCCAGCAGCTTAGGAACTAGCGGGGACTACGAGCAGTACTTC.

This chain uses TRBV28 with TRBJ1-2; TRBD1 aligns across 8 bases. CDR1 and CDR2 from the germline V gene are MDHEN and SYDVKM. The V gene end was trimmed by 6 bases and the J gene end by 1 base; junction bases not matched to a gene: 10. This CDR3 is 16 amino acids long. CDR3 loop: CASSPVAGGYNYGYTF. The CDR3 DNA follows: TGTGCCAGCAGCCCCGTGGCAGGGGGCTATAACTATGGCTACACCTTC.

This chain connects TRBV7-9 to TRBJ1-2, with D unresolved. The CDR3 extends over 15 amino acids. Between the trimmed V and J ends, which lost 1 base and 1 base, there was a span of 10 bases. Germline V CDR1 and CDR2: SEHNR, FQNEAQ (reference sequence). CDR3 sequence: CASSLVGTVNYGYTF. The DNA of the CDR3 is TGTGCCAGCAGCTTAGTAGGTACAGTTAACTATGGCTACACCTTC.

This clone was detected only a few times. Here the CDR3 reads CASSSTGTGDNQPQHF. In DNA, the CDR3 is TGTGCCAGCAGCTCAACCGGGACAGGGGATAATCAGCCCCAGCATTTT. The rearrangement uses TRBV7-9 and TRBJ1-5; 10 nucleotides agree with TRBD1. V gave up 4 bases and J gave up 4 bases; unmatched junction bases: 7. Germline V gives CDR1 SEHNR, CDR2 FQNEAQ (reference sequence). The CDR3 spans 16 residues.

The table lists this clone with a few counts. The CDR3, as DNA: TGTGCCAGCAGACTTGGTTCCGACAATGGCTACACCTTC. Its protein product is CASRLGSDNGYTF. The rearrangement uses TRBV27 and TRBJ1-2, with D hard to call. CDR3 size: 13 residues. V was trimmed by 6 bases and J by 6 bases, leaving 14 bases between them. Germline CDR1 MNHEY, CDR2 SMNVEV (reference sequence).

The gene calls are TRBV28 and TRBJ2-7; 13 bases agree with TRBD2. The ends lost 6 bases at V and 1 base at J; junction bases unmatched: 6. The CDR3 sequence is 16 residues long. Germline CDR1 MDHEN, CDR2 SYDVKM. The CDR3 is CASSLLAGGRSYEQYF. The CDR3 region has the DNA TGTGCCAGCAGCCTACTAGCGGGGGGGCGATCCTACGAGCAGTACTTC.

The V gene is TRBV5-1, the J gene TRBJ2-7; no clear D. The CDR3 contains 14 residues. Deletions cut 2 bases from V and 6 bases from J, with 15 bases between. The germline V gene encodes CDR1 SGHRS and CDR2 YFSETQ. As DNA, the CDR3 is TGCGCCAGCAGCTTAGCTGGGGTTGCGGTCGAGCAGTACTTC. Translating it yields CASSLAGVAVEQYF.